Shown below are 2 T cell receptor beta chains from a single sample sequenced in a study of shared T cell receptors in the human thymus (dated by TCRdb to about 2021). Library preparation was by the immunoSEQ multiplex PCR assay. Drawn from immuneACCESS, this table holds only the in-frame rearrangements with V and J called that TCRdb kept. Clones are partly lost; checked studies trace under half to an unresolved V gene and leave the rest unexplained. Here the sample has hundreds of thousands of clones; 70% to 90% occur a single time. The ten largest clones represent roughly 0.0094% of the sample. This sample also belongs to another study, concerning human thymus T cells.

Sequencing input: thymocytes. These receptors were obtained from a boy less than two years old with a congenital heart defect. Donor details come from another sample of the same person, matched by shared clones.

This sequence joins TRBV27 and TRBJ2-5; 10 nucleotides align to TRBD2. Germline assignment: CDR1 MNHEY and CDR2 SMNVEV (reference sequence). The CDR3 is made up of 18 amino acids. The trim removed 0 bases at V and 5 bases at J, leaving 12 bases unmatched. The CDR3 spells CASSLSGEAGGPVETQYF. The CDR3 DNA reads as TGTGCCAGCAGTTTATCAGGGGAAGCGGGAGGGCCGGTGGAGACCCAGTACTTC.

Here the CDR3 DNA reads TGTGCCAGCAGCTTGGACAGGGGTGGGGAGACCCAGTACTTC. Its translation is CASSLDRGGETQYF. The chain recombines TRBV5-6 with TRBJ2-5; 7 bases fit TRBD1. The CDR3 length is 14 residues. Germline V lookup: CDR1 SGHDT, CDR2 YYEEEE. J lost 5 bases, V lost 0 bases, and 4 bases had no gene match. Filled out from reference TRBV5-6 and TRBJ2-5, the complete variable domain reads DAGVTQSPTHLIKTRGQQVTLRCSPKSGHDTVSWYQQALGQGPQFIFQYYEEEERQRGNFPDRFSGHQFPNYSSELNVNALLLGDSALYLCASSLDRGGETQYFGPGTRLLVL.